The 26 T cell receptor beta chains given below trace back to one sample, sequenced in a study of Tregs in tolerant kidney transplant recipients. TCRdb's copy holds only in-frame clones and misses some; the assay was immunoSEQ multiplex PCR. The table has around 98,000 clones, more than 85% seen once. The sequencing used CD4+ T cells from blood, collected before the transplant. Receptor source: a human donor who received a combined kidney and bone marrow transplant.

The V and J genes are TRBV7-8 and TRBJ2-7; the D gene is possibly TRBD1 (6 bases). This CDR3 is 12 amino acids long. Trimming took 6 bases from V and 4 from J, leaving 10 bases between them. Germline V CDR1 and CDR2: SGHVS, FQNEAQ. The CDR3 here is CASSKTGYEQYF. The CDR3 nucleotides read TGTGCCAGCAGTAAAACAGGGTACGAGCAGTACTTC.

The chain couples TRBV6-1 to TRBJ2-5; the D gene is possibly TRBD1 (5 bases). The CDR3 is made up of 15 amino acids. Per the germline V gene, CDR1 is MNHNS and CDR2 is SASEGT. V shed 4 bases and J shed 0 bases, with 12 bases lying between them. This chain's CDR3 is CASSGDSLYQETQYF. Written as DNA, the CDR3 is TGTGCCAGCAGTGGAGACAGCCTGTACCAAGAGACCCAGTACTTC.

The rearrangement joins TRBV27 to TRBJ2-1; maybe TRBD1 (6 bases). The germline V gene has CDR1 MNHEY and CDR2 SMNVEV (reference sequence). V dropped 8 bases and J dropped 5 bases, with 16 bases sitting between them. The CDR3 runs 14 residues. CDR3 in amino acids: CASCKQGDNNEQFF. The CDR3 DNA is TGTGCCAGCTGCAAACAGGGAGATAACAATGAGCAGTTCTTC.

This clone was counted between two and nine times. The chain combines TRBV5-6 with TRBJ1-4; 7 nucleotides align to TRBD1. The CDR3 is made up of 12 amino acids. The V gene's germline CDR1 is SGHDT and CDR2 YYEEEE. The J segment lost 10 bases and the V segment lost 0 bases, leaving 0 bases of the junction unmatched. CDR3 residues: CASSLGQGKLFF. The DNA of the CDR3 is TGTGCCAGCAGCTTGGGACAGGGAAAACTGTTTTTT.

This rearrangement joins TRBV4-2 to TRBJ2-1; D might be TRBD2 (5 bases). V gave up 0 bases and J gave up 9 bases, with 24 bases separating them. The CDR3 contains 18 residues. The germline V gene has CDR1 LGHNA and CDR2 YNFKEQ. CDR3 residues: CASSQDGGLASPMGEQFF. For the CDR3, the DNA is TGTGCCAGCAGCCAAGACGGTGGATTAGCGAGCCCAATGGGTGAGCAGTTCTTC.

The chain is built from TRBV11-2 and TRBJ2-7; TRBD2 matches 11 bases. Looked up from germline, CDR1 is SGHAT and CDR2 is FQNNGV. V lost 5 bases, J lost 4 bases, and 10 bases stayed unmatched. This CDR3 contains 16 residues. CDR3 region: CASSPRGGLAEYEQYF. The CDR3, as DNA: TGTGCCAGCAGCCCACGCGGGGGACTAGCGGAGTACGAGCAGTACTTC.

The J gene is TRBJ2-1, the V gene TRBV21-1; the table names TRBD2, a call not compared with the DNA. TRBV21-1 is designated a pseudogene. The length of the CDR3 is 12 residues. CDR3 amino acids: CASSRPDNEQFF. The CDR3 DNA reads as TGTGCCAGCAGCCGCCCGGACAATGAGCAGTTCTTC.

The rearrangement joins TRBV10-3 to TRBJ2-2; 15 nucleotides agree with TRBD2. CDR3 length: 18 amino acids. The germline CDR1 and CDR2 sequences are ENHRY and SYGVKD. Germline trimming cut 3 bases from V and 4 bases from J; bases unmatched to any gene: 6. The CDR3 sequence is CAISDGLAGGLGTGELFF. As DNA, the CDR3 is TGTGCCATCAGTGATGGACTAGCGGGGGGGCTTGGCACCGGGGAGCTGTTTTTT.

The chain is built from TRBV29-1 and TRBJ2-7; the match to TRBD1 covers 7 bases. CDR3 size: 14 residues. CDR1 and CDR2 (germline): SQVTM, ANQGSEA. V gave up 6 bases and J gave up 4 bases; unmatched junction bases: 12. The CDR3, as DNA: TGCAGCGTCCTACCGTTAGGACAGGTTTACGAGCAGTACTTC. Its protein product is CSVLPLGQVYEQYF.

V usage is TRBV18 and J usage is TRBJ2-1; D is uncertain. This CDR3 region has 13 residues. V lost 0 bases and J 8 bases, leaving 8 bases between the germline ends. Germline V lookup: CDR1 KGHSH, CDR2 LQKENI. CDR3 sequence reads: CASSPPSRDEQFF. DNA of the CDR3: TGTGCCAGCTCACCACCATCACGGGATGAGCAGTTCTTC. The full variable domain, its missing parts supplied by reference TRBV18 and TRBJ2-1, is NAGVMQNPRHLVRRRGQEARLRCSPMKGHSHVYWYRQLPEEGLKFMVYLQKENIIDESGMPKERFSAEFPKEGPSILRIQQVVRGDSAAYFCASSPPSRDEQFFGPGTRLTVL.

The CDR3 region is CASSSGNRGNEKLFF. CDR3 sequence (DNA): TGTGCCAGCAGCTCGGGTAACAGGGGTAATGAAAAACTGTTTTTT. The chain carries TRBV7-9 and TRBJ1-4; 7 bases line up with TRBD1. With V trimmed by 4 bases and J by 4 bases, 6 bases remained unmatched. Germline CDR1 SEHNR, CDR2 FQNEAQ (reference sequence). The CDR3 length is 15 residues.

As concerns this clone: Other DNA sequences in this specimen translate into the identical CDR3. The chain has TRBV19 and TRBJ1-4; D is uncertain. CDR3 size: 15 residues. CDR1 is LNHDA and CDR2 is SQIVND in the germline V gene (reference sequence). Trimming pared 2 bases from V and 0 bases from J, leaving 7 bases between. CDR3 in amino acids: CASSISVATNEKLFF. The CDR3, as DNA: TGTGCCAGTAGTATATCGGTCGCAACTAATGAAAAACTGTTTTTT.

J is TRBJ1-5 and V is TRBV7-9, with D unclear. The V and J ends lost 1 base and 6 bases respectively, with 16 bases between them. The CDR3 has 16 residues. Germline CDR1 SEHNR, CDR2 FQNEAQ (reference sequence). The CDR3 sequence: CASSLGAGIGIQPQHF. The CDR3 DNA follows: TGTGCCAGCAGCTTAGGGGCGGGGATTGGTATTCAGCCCCAGCATTTT.

The genes are TRBV7-8 and TRBJ2-5; D may be TRBD1 (6 bases). Germline assignment: CDR1 SGHVS and CDR2 FQNEAQ. Trimming removed 1 base at V and 4 bases at J, with 16 bases between. There are 16 residues in the CDR3. The CDR3: CASSLVGRGVGETQYF. The CDR3 coding sequence is TGTGCCAGCAGCTTAGTTGGCAGGGGAGTTGGAGAGACCCAGTACTTC.

The genes are TRBV29-1 and TRBJ1-1; maybe TRBD1 (6 bases). The length of the CDR3 is 13 residues. The V end was cut by 6 bases, the J end by 3 bases, with 14 bases between. Germline values: CDR1 SQVTM, CDR2 ANQGSEA. The CDR3 protein is CSVGVRGYTEAFF. The CDR3 bases are TGCAGCGTCGGCGTAAGGGGGTACACTGAAGCTTTCTTT.

The chain recombines TRBV9 with TRBJ1-5; 7 bases map to TRBD1. V gave up 7 bases and J gave up 9 bases; unmatched junction bases: 10. Germline-derived CDR1 and CDR2 are SGDLS and YYNGEE. The CDR3 is 13 amino acids. The CDR3 here is CASSRQGVRPQHF. DNA for the CDR3: TGTGCCAGCTCAAGACAGGGTGTTCGGCCCCAGCATTTT.

The V gene is TRBV2, the J gene TRBJ2-2; D is unresolved. The V and J ends lost 5 bases and 0 bases respectively, with 10 bases between them. This CDR3 is 15 amino acids long. Germline V gene sequence: CDR1 SNHLY, CDR2 FYNNEI. This chain's CDR3 is CASSSYISNTGELFF. CDR3 bases: TGTGCCAGCAGTTCTTACATCTCGAACACCGGGGAGCTGTTTTTT.

The rearrangement uses TRBV9 and TRBJ2-3; D possibly corresponds to TRBD2 (5 bases). The germline V gene has CDR1 SGDLS and CDR2 YYNGEE. The CDR3 sequence is 14 residues long. V was shortened by 0 bases and J by 5 bases, with 10 bases between the two germline ends. The CDR3 region has the DNA TGTGCCAGCAGCGTAGGGCCCGAGGGAGATACGCAGTATTTT. It yields the protein CASSVGPEGDTQYF.

The gene calls are TRBV7-3 and TRBJ2-3, with 10 positions matching TRBD2. After removal of 5 bases from V and 4 bases from J, the junction contained 6 bases not matched to a gene. Germline values: CDR1 SGHTA, CDR2 FQGTGA. This CDR3 spans 15 amino acids. DNA for the CDR3: TGTGCCAGCAGCCCCAGCGGGAGGGCATCAGATACGCAGTATTTT. It codes for CASSPSGRASDTQYF.

V gene TRBV6-1 combines with J gene TRBJ1-5; D call uncertain. Germline V gives CDR1 MNHNS, CDR2 SASEGT. This CDR3 spans 15 amino acids. Trimming shortened V by 6 bases and J by 6 bases, and 18 bases separated the two germline ends. The CDR3 is CASRYDIRAGQPQHF. The CDR3 coding sequence is TGTGCCAGCAGATACGATATCCGGGCGGGTCAGCCCCAGCATTTT.

The chain is built from TRBV7-8 and TRBJ2-1; 12 positions match TRBD2. The CDR3 sequence is 15 residues long. Germline-derived CDR1 and CDR2 are SGHVS and FQNEAQ. The V gene end was trimmed by 5 bases and the J gene end by 12 bases; junction bases not matched to a gene: 11. CDR3 region: CASSRRGLAGWGQFF. Here the CDR3 DNA reads TGTGCCAGCAGCCGGAGGGGACTAGCGGGCTGGGGGCAGTTCTTC.

This chain joins TRBV19 and TRBJ1-5; D may be TRBD1 (5 bases). The CDR3 contains 16 residues. Germline-derived CDR1 and CDR2 are LNHDA and SQIVND (reference sequence). With 3 bases removed from V and 6 bases from J, the gap between germline ends came to 18 bases. The CDR3 DNA reads as TGTGCCAGTAGTATTGGGCCCACAGGTCCGGTTCAGCCCCAGCATTTT. This sequence encodes CASSIGPTGPVQPQHF.

This rearrangement joins TRBV7-3 to TRBJ1-2; TRBD1 aligns across 10 bases. CDR1 is SGHTA, CDR2 FQGTGA, per germline. Germline trimming cut 2 bases from V and 7 bases from J; bases unmatched to any gene: 4. This CDR3 is built from 14 residues. CDR3 in amino acids: CASSLGTGDGGYTF. DNA of the CDR3: TGTGCCAGCAGCTTAGGGACAGGGGACGGTGGCTACACCTTC.

The chain combines TRBV6-6 with TRBJ2-1, with 7 positions matching TRBD1. CDR1 and CDR2 (germline): MNHNY, SVGAGI (reference sequence). Trimming cost V 0 bases and J 2 bases; bases outside gene matches: 4. The CDR3 has 16 residues. The CDR3 reads CASSYSTGSTYNEQFF. CDR3 bases: TGTGCCAGCAGTTACTCGACAGGGAGTACCTACAATGAGCAGTTCTTC.

The chain couples TRBV18 to TRBJ1-2, with 9 bases that match TRBD1. CDR3 length: 14 residues. The trim removed 2 bases at V and 2 bases at J, leaving 0 bases unmatched. CDR1 is KGHSH and CDR2 is LQKENI in the germline V gene. The CDR3 DNA reads as TGTGCCAGCTCACCAGGGACAGGGAACTATGGCTACACCTTC. This sequence encodes CASSPGTGNYGYTF. Full variable domain (outside the CDR3, taken from reference TRBV18 and TRBJ1-2): NAGVMQNPRHLVRRRGQEARLRCSPMKGHSHVYWYRQLPEEGLKFMVYLQKENIIDESGMPKERFSAEFPKEGPSILRIQQVVRGDSAAYFCASSPGTGNYGYTFGSGTRLTVV.

This clone was seen a single time. This sequence joins TRBV6-6 and TRBJ1-5, with TRBD1 matching over 7 bases. The V gene end was trimmed by 2 bases and the J gene end by 5 bases; junction bases not matched to a gene: 9. This CDR3 is 16 amino acids long. Germline V gene sequence: CDR1 MNHNY, CDR2 SVGAGI (reference sequence). The CDR3 DNA is TGTGCCAGCAGTTACCAGCTACAGGGGCTCCATCAGCCCCAGCATTTT. Translated: CASSYQLQGLHQPQHF.